This T cell receptor (beta chain) was sequenced in a study of T-cell memory formation after mild COVID-19 (dated by TCRdb to the early 2020s). For the study in its entirety: TCR sequence clusters from the two donors were largely donor specific. The cohort comprised two young, previously healthy adult volunteers, one female and one male. Longitudinal TCRalpha and TCRbeta repertoire sequencing tracked T-cell clones expanding and contracting after mild COVID-19 in two donors. The study at large found these results: Contracting CD4+ clones appeared mostly in the CM and EM memory subsets, whereas CD8+ clones were enriched in EMRA. From day 15 to 85, contracting clones showed balanced CD4/CD8 phenotypes, whereas a second wave of clones that expanded from day 15 to 37 leaned towards CD4+. SARS-CoV-2 specificity was not confirmed for the second-wave clones peaking on day 37. Some responding clones were found in pre-infection memory, which suggests that pre-existing cross-reactive memory T cells took part in the SARS-CoV-2 response. Only a couple of mild cases were covered in the study, and larger cohorts including severe cases with pre-infection samples were considered necessary.

TCRdb records Illumina NovaSeq 6000 as the sequencer. TCRalpha and TCRbeta cDNA libraries were constructed by 5'RACE with constant-segment primers, with sample barcodes and unique molecular identifiers being introduced. RNA was extracted from every sample with Trizol reagent. Amplification of the libraries took two PCR steps, and the second step added a second sample barcode plus Illumina TruSeq adapters. Sequencing of libraries was performed on an Illumina NovaSeq with 2 x 150 bp paired-end reads. In the paper's pipeline: With migec v1.2.7, reads were demultiplexed and then collapsed into UMI-guided consensus sequences. With mixcr v2.1.11, UMI consensuses were aligned to TRA and TRB V and J templates and assembled into clonotypes. A clonotype was counted as expanded or contracted only when both edgeR and NoisET called the clonotype significant, with the noise models trained on biological replicates. For edgeR calls, the thresholds were a false discovery rate-adjusted p below 0.01 and a log2 fold-change of 1. As an exploratory analysis of dynamics, max-normalized trajectories of the 1000 most abundant clonotypes were examined by PCA with hierarchical clustering. The CD4 or CD8 phenotype of responding clones was assigned using the separately sequenced CD4+ and CD8+ repertoires. TCRdb reworked the public reads: Q25 trimming with fastp, MiXCR clone assembly, productive beta chains retained. A single entry per CDR3 protein holds the most common genes and DNA from its merged rows. What appears here as the V and J calls and clone size reflects TCRdb's work, not the paper's. Present in this sample are 90,000 to 120,000 distinct CDR3 sequences, 11% of which were seen just once. About 40% of the sample belongs to the ten largest clones.

Ficoll-Paque density gradient centrifugation was the method used to isolate PBMCs. This clonotype has more than one count but fewer than ten. Its antigen specificity is not known. No qualities accompany the bases; no much larger clone lies one base away. CDR1 and CDR2 were assigned from the germline V gene as SGHAT and FQNNGV. For this chain, trimming is 5 bases at the V end and 7 bases at the J end, and the number of junction bases without a gene match is 6. Including cysteine and phenylalanine, the CDR3 has 15 amino acids. Left in the record is the CDR3 DNA by itself, 45 bases read in frame from the first base.

The TCR comes from a man aged 18-30 years who had mild COVID-19 (a few samples of this study predate the infection). The sample titles of this study are shuffled in the database, so cell type and time point are left out; the donor was told from shared clones. The specimen was PBMCs or a T cell subset sorted from them (not recorded which). The chain links TRBV11-2 with TRBJ2-1, and TRBD2 matches 12 of the central bases. CDR3 protein: CASSPSGGVKNEQFF. The DNA is as follows: TGTGCCAGCAGCCCTAGCGGGGGGGTTAAGAATGAGCAGTTCTTC. With the rest looked up from the reference TRBV11-2 and TRBJ2-1 genes rather than sequenced, the full variable domain is EAGVAQSPRYKIIEKRQSVAFWCNPISGHATLYWYQQILGQGPKLLIQFQNNGVVDDSQLPKDRFSAERLKGVDSTLKIQPAKLEDSAVYLCASSPSGGVKNEQFFGPGTRLTVL.